These 9 T cell receptor beta chains originate from one sample sequenced in a study of blood T cell repertoires in COVID-19. Data came from immunoSEQ multiplex PCR; TCRdb stores just in-frame clones and leaves some out. This sample yields under 150,000 clones, of which more than 80% are seen a single time; approximately 8.4% belongs to the top ten. Input material: peripheral blood. The receptors originated from a human donor with acute or convalescent COVID-19. The donor label of this sample is uncertain.

V is TRBV6-5 and J is TRBJ1-6, with 11 bases lining up with TRBD1. In germline, CDR1 is MNHEY, CDR2 SVGAGI. The CDR3 is 15 residues long. After removal of 6 bases from V and 8 bases from J, the junction contained 6 bases not matched to a gene. This CDR3 is CASRRRTGGDSPLHF. The CDR3 nucleotides are TGTGCCAGCAGACGTAGGACAGGGGGCGATTCACCCCTCCACTTT.

The rearrangement uses TRBV12-5 and TRBJ2-1; D may be TRBD2 (6 bases). V was clipped by 0 bases and J by 2 bases, with 17 bases between them. This CDR3 has 18 residues. Germline V gene data show CDR1 as LGHNT and CDR2 as FRNRAP. In DNA form, the CDR3 reads TGTGCTAGTGGTTTGGTACTGCGGGGCCCAGAGACCTACAATGAGCAGTTCTTC. This translates into CASGLVLRGPETYNEQFF.

The chain uses TRBV5-5 and TRBJ2-7, with D perhaps matching TRBD1 (7 bases). Germline assignment: CDR1 SGHKS and CDR2 YYEKEE (reference sequence). This CDR3 is 13 amino acids long. Trimming removed 8 bases from V and 5 bases from J, with 17 bases in between. DNA of the CDR3: TGTGCCAGTAAGGGGGCTAGCGCCAACGAGCAGTACGTC. It translates to CASKGASANEQYV.

This clone was recorded many times. V is TRBV7-9 and J is TRBJ2-1; 7 bases map to TRBD2. V trimming: 4 bases; J trimming: 9 bases; junction bases outside the gene matches: 9. The CDR3 has 14 residues. The germline V gene has CDR1 SEHNR and CDR2 FQNEAQ (reference sequence). CDR3 protein: CASSSDAGEAEQFF. The CDR3 region has the DNA TGTGCCAGCAGCTCTGATGCGGGGGAGGCTGAGCAGTTCTTC.

The V and J genes are TRBV19 and TRBJ1-3; D is perhaps TRBD1 (6 bases). CDR1 and CDR2 (germline): LNHDA, SQIVND (reference sequence). The CDR3 spans 14 residues. Trimming removed 10 bases at V and 0 bases at J, with 13 bases between. The CDR3 bases are TGTGCCACCGGCCGGGGGGCCTCTGGAAACACCATATATTTT. It is translated as CATGRGASGNTIYF.

Notes on this clone: The same CDR3 arises from other DNA sequences in this sample as well. J is TRBJ2-5 and V is TRBV5-1; 7 bases agree with TRBD1. Germline loops: CDR1 SGHRS, CDR2 YFSETQ. The trim removed 0 bases at V and 4 bases at J, leaving 3 bases unmatched. This CDR3 region has 14 residues. CDR3 in DNA: TGCGCCAGCAGCTTGGTTCCAGGGGGAGAGACCCAGTACTTC. It codes for CASSLVPGGETQYF.

The V and J genes are TRBV6-5 and TRBJ2-1; 7 bases fit TRBD1. V was clipped by 6 bases and J by 10 bases; unmatched bases: 6. The CDR3 sequence is 12 residues long. Germline CDR1 MNHEY, CDR2 SVGAGI. DNA of the CDR3: TGTGCCAGCAGGTCCACAGGGGTCGAGCAGTTCTTC. Translation gives CASRSTGVEQFF.

This chain joins TRBV24-1 and TRBJ1-2, with D tentatively TRBD1 (5 bases). The CDR3 is 14 amino acids. Germline-derived CDR1 and CDR2 are KGHDR and SFDVKD. The V and J ends lost 4 bases and 3 bases respectively, with 11 bases between them. The CDR3 here is CATSEGGKYYGYTF. CDR3 sequence (DNA): TGTGCCACCAGTGAGGGGGGGAAATACTATGGCTACACCTTC.

This chain uses TRBV18 with TRBJ2-7; 12 nucleotides line up with TRBD2. Losses at the gene ends were 2 bases for V and 7 bases for J; bases not matched to a gene: 6. CDR1 and CDR2 from the germline V gene are KGHSH and LQKENI. This CDR3 is 15 amino acids long. The DNA for the CDR3 is TGTGCCAGCTCACCAAGGCTAGCGGGGGGGAATGAGCAGTACTTC. Its translation: CASSPRLAGGNEQYF.